This TCR beta chain was sequenced in a study of cytomegalovirus exposure and HLA in healthy donors. Notes on the study in general: Analysis was carried out at a later point, and it linked a missense DCLRE1C variant to TCR beta V- and J-gene trimming.

Germline-derived CDR1 and CDR2 are SGHTA and FQGNSA. This CDR3 contains 15 residues. Between the trimmed V and J ends, which lost 6 bases and 1 base, there was a span of 12 bases. The PCR employed 60 Vbeta primers together with 13 Jbeta primers. Repertoires were generated with immunoSEQ multiplex PCR, while TCRdb's copy carries only in-frame clones and drops some. The table has roughly 150,000 clones, roughly 87% seen once. In regard to this clone: Its antigen is undetermined.

Sequencing was done on a sample of PBMCs. The source is a man aged 25 to 40 in good health and CMV-seropositive. The rearrangement joins TRBV7-2 to TRBJ2-2; weak D call: TRBD1 (5 bases). Here the CDR3 reads CASRPFQGNTGELFF. As DNA, the CDR3 is TGTGCCAGCAGGCCCTTCCAGGGGAACACCGGGGAGCTGTTTTTT.